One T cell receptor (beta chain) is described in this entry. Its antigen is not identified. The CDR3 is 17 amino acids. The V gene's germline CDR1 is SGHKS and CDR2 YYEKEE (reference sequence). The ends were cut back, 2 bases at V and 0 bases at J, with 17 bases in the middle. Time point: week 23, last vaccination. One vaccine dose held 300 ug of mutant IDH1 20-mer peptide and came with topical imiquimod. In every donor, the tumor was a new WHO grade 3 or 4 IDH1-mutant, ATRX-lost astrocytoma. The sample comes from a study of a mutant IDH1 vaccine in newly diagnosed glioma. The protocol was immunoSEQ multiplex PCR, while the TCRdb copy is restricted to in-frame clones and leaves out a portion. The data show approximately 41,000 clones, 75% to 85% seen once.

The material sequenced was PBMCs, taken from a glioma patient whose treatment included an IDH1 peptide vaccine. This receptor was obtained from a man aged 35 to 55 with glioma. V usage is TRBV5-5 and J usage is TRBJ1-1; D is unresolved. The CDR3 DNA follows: TGTGCCAGCAGCTTCGGGGTGGGCAAAGGGCTGAACACTGAAGCTTTCTTT. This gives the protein CASSFGVGKGLNTEAFF. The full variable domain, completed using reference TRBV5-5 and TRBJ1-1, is DAGVTQSPTHLIKTRGQQVTLRCSPISGHKSVSWYQQVLGQGPQFIFQYYEKEERGRGNFPDRFSARQFPNYSSELNVNALLLGDSALYLCASSFGVGKGLNTEAFFGQGTRLTVV.